The next 9 T cell receptor beta chains were all read from a single sample in a study of blood T cell repertoires in COVID-19. Repertoires were generated with immunoSEQ multiplex PCR, while TCRdb's copy carries only in-frame clones and drops some. The profile shows 200,000 to 250,000 clones, 75% to 90% of them singletons. Sequenced: peripheral blood. These receptors were collected from a man aged 25-40 years with COVID-19, enrolled during active disease.

This clone occurred once. The J gene is TRBJ1-4, the V gene TRBV5-1; D unresolved. Germline CDR1 and CDR2: SGHRS and YFSETQ. V shed 4 bases and J shed 0 bases, with 10 bases lying between them. This CDR3 has 15 amino acids. Written as DNA, the CDR3 is TGCGCCAGCAGCATTGCTGGAGCAACTAATGAAAAACTGTTTTTT. Residues: CASSIAGATNEKLFF.

This clone was recorded only once. The J gene is TRBJ1-5, the V gene TRBV9; no definite D call. CDR1 is SGDLS, CDR2 YYNGEE, per germline. V was cut by 4 bases and J by 7 bases, with 15 bases left in between. CDR3 length equals 14 residues. This CDR3 is CASSPWTGEQPQHF. The CDR3 bases are TGTGCCAGCAGCCCCTGGACGGGAGAACAGCCCCAGCATTTT. The variable domain in full, with the rest retrieved from reference TRBV9 and TRBJ1-5, is DSGVTQTPKHLITATGQRVTLRCSPRSGDLSVYWYQQSLDQGLQFLIQYYNGEERAKGNILERFSAQQFPDLHSELNLSSLELGDSALYFCASSPWTGEQPQHFGDGTRLSIL.

This rearrangement joins TRBV9 to TRBJ1-1, with D perhaps matching TRBD1 (6 bases). The germline gives CDR1 SGDLS, CDR2 YYNGEE. The V and J ends lost 0 bases and 6 bases respectively, with 15 bases between them. The CDR3 loop spans 15 amino acids. The CDR3 DNA follows: TGTGCCAGCAGCGTAGATACTACAGGGATGCCTGAAGCTTTCTTT. The encoded protein is CASSVDTTGMPEAFF.

The CDR3 spells CASSLGGGNEKLFF. The CDR3 nucleotides are TGCGCCAGCAGCCTCGGGGGAGGCAATGAAAAACTGTTTTTT. The chain is built from TRBV5-1 and TRBJ1-4; D might be TRBD1 (5 bases). With 4 bases removed from V and 5 bases from J, the gap between germline ends came to 12 bases. CDR3 length: 14 amino acids. The germline gives CDR1 SGHRS, CDR2 YFSETQ. Based on the CDR3 plus reference TRBV5-1 and TRBJ1-4, the full variable domain is KAGVTQTPRYLIKTRGQQVTLSCSPISGHRSVSWYQQTPGQGLQFLFEYFSETQRNKGNFPGRFSGRQFSNSRSEMNVSTLELGDSALYLCASSLGGGNEKLFFGSGTQLSVL.

The rearrangement links TRBV11-2 to TRBJ2-7; TRBD1 aligns across 7 bases. This CDR3 is 16 amino acids long. V lost 1 base, J lost 5 bases, and 11 bases stayed unmatched. Germline V gives CDR1 SGHAT, CDR2 FQNNGV. The CDR3 is CASSLVGRQGWDEQYF. The CDR3 DNA reads TGTGCCAGCAGCTTAGTTGGGAGACAGGGTTGGGACGAGCAGTACTTC.

The chain combines TRBV28 with TRBJ2-7, with 8 bases aligning to TRBD2. V was clipped by 7 bases and J by 0 bases; unmatched bases: 5. The CDR3 contains 14 residues. Germline V lookup: CDR1 MDHEN, CDR2 SYDVKM. The CDR3 DNA sequence: TGTGCCAGCACTTCGACTAGCGACTCCTACGAGCAGTACTTC. Translated, it gives CASTSTSDSYEQYF.

The V gene is TRBV4-3, the J gene TRBJ2-1; 7 bases align to TRBD2. Trimming cost V 0 bases and J 1 base; bases outside gene matches: 6. The length of the CDR3 is 17 residues. Germline V gene data show CDR1 as LGHNA and CDR2 as YSLEER. CDR3 sequence reads: CASSQDSSGFSYNEQFF. Written as DNA, the CDR3 is TGCGCCAGCAGCCAAGATTCTAGCGGTTTTTCCTACAATGAGCAGTTCTTC.

Concerning this clone itself: Other DNA sequences in this sample translate to the same CDR3. The chain employs TRBV18 and TRBJ2-6; TRBD1 aligns across 9 bases. This CDR3 is built from 16 residues. Germline assignment: CDR1 KGHSH and CDR2 LQKENI. With 3 bases clipped from V and 2 bases from J, the junction kept 2 bases outside the gene matches. The CDR3 coding sequence is TGTGCCAGCTCACCGCGACAGGGGGCTGGGGCCAACGTCCTGACTTTC. It encodes CASSPRQGAGANVLTF.

The chain joins TRBV6-1 to TRBJ2-5; maybe TRBD1 (5 bases). Trimming cost V 4 bases and J 2 bases, with 17 bases left between them. From germline, CDR1 is MNHNS and CDR2 SASEGT. The CDR3 spans 16 residues. Written as DNA, the CDR3 is TGTGCCAGCAGTGCAGGAAGGATTGACAGACAAGAGACCCAGTACTTC. As protein: CASSAGRIDRQETQYF.